This passage covers 8 T cell receptor beta chains from one sample sequenced in a study of T cells in Graves' hyperthyroidism and ophthalmopathy. The source material, RNA transcripts, was used to amplify TCR beta CDR3 regions. First-round RT-PCR with HTBI primers amplified the TCR CDR3 region. TCRdb re-analysed the multiplex PCR reads in MiXCR, keeping a single row per CDR3 protein. Of about 420,000 distinct CDR3 sequences in the sample, 15% to 19% were seen once. Sequenced sample: blood. The source of these receptors is a woman aged 18-29 years with Graves' hyperthyroidism.

This clonotype came up many times. The rearrangement uses TRBV28 and TRBJ1-2, with D unresolved. CDR1 and CDR2 (germline): MDHEN, SYDVKM. The CDR3 is 15 amino acids. Trimming took 5 bases from V and 2 from J, leaving 15 bases between them. This chain's CDR3 is CASSVGRGRNYGYTF. In nucleotides, the CDR3 is TGTGCCAGCAGTGTAGGTAGAGGCAGGAACTATGGCTACACCTTC.

Concerning this clonotype: One base away lies a much larger clone, so this may be a sequencing read error. The V gene is TRBV11-3, the J gene TRBJ2-1, with 7 bases matching TRBD2. The CDR3 spans 18 residues. Per germline, CDR1 SGHNT and CDR2 YENEEA. Trimming took 5 bases from V and 4 from J; bases not matched to a gene: 17. The chain's CDR3 is CASSPAPRWLAVYNEQFF. The DNA of the CDR3 is TGTGCCAGCAGCCCAGCCCCTAGGTGGCTAGCGGTATACAATGAGCAGTTCTTC.

In this sample, this clonotype turned up many times. This chain uses TRBV7-2 with TRBJ2-1; TRBD2 might be the D (6 bases). Germline CDR1 and CDR2: SGHTA and FQGNSA. The CDR3 length is 13 residues. Trimming cost V 5 bases and J 7 bases, with 12 bases left between them. The CDR3 DNA reads TGTGCCAGCAGCAAGACTAGAGAAAATGAGCAGTTCTTC. It is translated as CASSKTRENEQFF. Combining the CDR3 with reference TRBV7-2 and TRBJ2-1 gives the whole variable domain GAGVSQSPSNKVTEKGKDVELRCDPISGHTALYWYRQSLGQGLEFLIYFQGNSAPDKSGLPSDRFSAERTGGSVSTLTIQRTQQEDSAVYLCASSKTRENEQFFGPGTRLTVL.

This clonotype was detected only a few times. The V and J genes are TRBV7-9 and TRBJ2-6; 7 bases are shared with TRBD1. The germline V gene encodes CDR1 SEHNR and CDR2 FQNEAQ (reference sequence). V lost 4 bases, J lost 2 bases, and 2 bases stayed unmatched. The CDR3 spans 15 residues. Here the CDR3 reads CASSSTGAGANVLTF. For the CDR3, the DNA is TGTGCCAGCAGCTCCACAGGGGCTGGGGCCAACGTCCTGACTTTC. Full variable domain (rest looked up from reference TRBV7-9 and TRBJ2-6): DTGVSQNPRHKITKRGQNVTFRCDPISEHNRLYWYRQTLGQGPEFLTYFQNEAQLEKSRLLSDRFSAERPKGSFSTLEIQRTEQGDSAMYLCASSSTGAGANVLTFGAGSRLTVL.

This clonotype has a count of ten or more. The chain uses TRBV11-2 and TRBJ2-1, with 7 bases fitting TRBD1. The length of the CDR3 is 15 residues. V shed 5 bases, J shed 1 base, and the junction held 5 bases outside the gene matches. Germline V gene data show CDR1 as SGHAT and CDR2 as FQNNGV. DNA for the CDR3: TGTGCCAGCAGCCCCGGGACAGCTTCCTACAATGAGCAGTTCTTC. Protein: CASSPGTASYNEQFF. Full variable domain (remainder filled in from reference TRBV11-2 and TRBJ2-1): EAGVAQSPRYKIIEKRQSVAFWCNPISGHATLYWYQQILGQGPKLLIQFQNNGVVDDSQLPKDRFSAERLKGVDSTLKIQPAKLEDSAVYLCASSPGTASYNEQFFGPGTRLTVL.

This clonotype was counted between two and nine times. A read error may explain this, as a much larger clone is one base away. The rearrangement joins TRBV12-3 or TRBV12-4 to TRBJ2-5; 8 bases map to TRBD2. The CDR3 consists of 15 residues. The trim removed 8 bases at V and 5 bases at J, leaving 13 bases unmatched. The chain's CDR3 is CASGRDSGSGETQYF. CDR3 bases: TGTGCCAGCGGCCGAGACAGCGGGAGCGGCGAGACCCAGTACTTC.

This clonotype has ten or more counts. The chain has TRBV18 and TRBJ2-7; no definite D call. Germline CDR1 and CDR2: KGHSH and LQKENI. V gave up 3 bases and J gave up 0 bases, with 12 bases separating them. The CDR3 consists of 15 residues. The CDR3 sequence: CASSPLGYPSYEQYF. CDR3 nucleotides: TGTGCCAGCTCACCGCTCGGGTACCCCTCCTACGAGCAGTACTTC.

This clonotype was recorded many times. This chain joins TRBV29-1 and TRBJ2-5, with D maybe TRBD1 (6 bases). Trimming stripped 4 bases from V and 2 bases from J, with 8 bases between. The CDR3 length is 12 residues. CDR1 and CDR2 (germline): SQVTM, ANQGSEA. The CDR3 sequence is CSVGGGQETQYF. As DNA, the CDR3 is TGCAGCGTTGGAGGGGGACAAGAGACCCAGTACTTC.